The sequence of this T cell receptor beta chain was determined in a study of long-term antiretroviral therapy in people with HIV. Study results and limitations: HIV repertoires showed narrower CDR3 length ranges than controls.

As for this clone: Its specificity is unknown.

Sequencing relied on immunoSEQ assay v3.0, run at survey level. What sequencing targeted per sample was about 35,000-55,000 T-cell genomes. Here immunoSEQ multiplex PCR was the method, and the copy in TCRdb shows in-frame clones only, minus some. The table lists some 20,000 clones, roughly 90% of them singletons, with roughly 4% in the top ten. The samples comprised roughly 0.9-10 million cryopreserved PBMC ahead of DNA extraction. The TCR was taken from a man younger than 30 with HIV. The sequenced sample was unsorted PBMCs, obtained 2.1 years after starting antiretroviral therapy.

DNA of the CDR3: TGTGCCAGCAGCCTGGAAGTGCCGGGGGCGCGTGAGACCCAGTACTTC. Translated, it gives CASSLEVPGARETQYF. The chain combines TRBV5-5 with TRBJ2-5; possibly TRBD1 or TRBD2 for D (6 bases each). CDR1 SGHKS and CDR2 YYEKEE come from the germline V gene (reference sequence). The germline V and J ends were trimmed by 4 bases and 5 bases, with 21 bases remaining between them. The CDR3 loop spans 16 amino acids.